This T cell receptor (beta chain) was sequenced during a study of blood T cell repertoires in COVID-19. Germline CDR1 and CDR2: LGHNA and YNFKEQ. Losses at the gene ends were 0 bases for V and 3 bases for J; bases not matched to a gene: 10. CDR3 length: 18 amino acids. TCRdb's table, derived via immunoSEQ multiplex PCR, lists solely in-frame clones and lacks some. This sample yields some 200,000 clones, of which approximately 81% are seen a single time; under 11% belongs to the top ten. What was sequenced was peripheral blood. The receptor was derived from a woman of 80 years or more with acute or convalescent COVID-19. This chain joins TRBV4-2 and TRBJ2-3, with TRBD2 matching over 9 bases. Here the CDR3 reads CASSQESRGGPGTDTQYF. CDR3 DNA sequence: TGTGCCAGCAGCCAAGAATCGCGGGGGGGACCGGGGACAGATACGCAGTATTTT.